This T cell receptor (beta chain) is from a study of blood T cell repertoires in COVID-19. Profiled with immunoSEQ multiplex PCR; TCRdb holds only in-frame clones, not every one. This sample has about 360,000 clones, with 81% found just once. This TCR derives from a human donor with acute or convalescent COVID-19. The donor label of this sample is uncertain. The source material was peripheral blood.

The DNA for the CDR3 is TGTGCCAGCAGTGTAACTCAGGGGAGCAATCAGCCCCAGCATTTT. Translated: CASSVTQGSNQPQHF. V is TRBV2 and J is TRBJ1-5, with a possible D match to TRBD1 (6 bases). Trimming cost V 4 bases and J 1 base, with 11 bases left between them. The CDR3 runs to 15 residues. Germline V gives CDR1 SNHLY, CDR2 FYNNEI.